This TCR beta chain was sequenced in a study of T cell repertoires in cytomegalovirus infection. Looking at the study overall: CMV epitopes used comprised recently identified HLA-C-restricted ones and well-studied HLA-B-restricted ones. An indication of both CMV infection and matching HLA type came from public TCR beta signatures.

To note about this clonotype: What it recognizes is unknown.

Unmatched junction bases numbered 7, after V lost 2 bases and J lost 5 bases. The germline V gene has CDR1 MNHNY and CDR2 SVGAGI (reference sequence). The CDR3 runs 15 residues. TCRdb reprocessed the reads via MiXCR and lists one record per CDR3 protein. In the table there are 450,000 to 600,000 distinct CDR3 sequences, 30% to 35% of which are singletons. The study, taken as a whole, reports: Dominant in the ex vivo response were TCR beta clonotypes restricted by HLA-C and specific for CMV.

The source was cultured PBMCs, collected from culture after CMV antigen stimulation. The sequence was collected from a human donor in good health (CMV status not recorded). Some clones in this sample may be carry-over from other donors' samples. J is TRBJ1-1 and V is TRBV6-6; 8 nucleotides agree with TRBD1. CDR3 DNA: TGTGCCAGCAGTTACAGTAGGACAGGGAAGACTGAAGCTTTCTTT. Protein product: CASSYSRTGKTEAFF.